These 26 T cell receptor beta chains came from one sample sequenced in a study of OX40 agonist ivuxolimab in advanced cancers. Assay: immunoSEQ multiplex PCR; the TCRdb copy retains only in-frame clones and omits some. The sample includes 70,000 or so clones, about 90% seen only once; the top ten take roughly 2.4%. The sequenced sample was CD4+ or CD8+ T cells sorted from blood, obtained in a trial of the OX40 agonist ivuxolimab. The receptors here all came from an adult with an advanced solid tumor such as melanoma, head and neck, liver or kidney cancer.

This chain joins TRBV11-2 and TRBJ1-3; D is undetermined. The V end lost 3 bases, the J end lost 2 bases, and 11 bases lay between the germline ends. In germline, CDR1 is SGHAT, CDR2 FQNNGV. The CDR3 has 15 amino acids. CDR3 in amino acids: CASSFKGITGNTIYF. The CDR3 DNA sequence: TGTGCCAGCAGCTTCAAGGGTATCACTGGAAACACCATATATTTT.

The V gene is TRBV11-3, the J gene TRBJ2-3; D perhaps matches TRBD2 (6 bases). From germline, CDR1 is SGHNT and CDR2 YENEEA. With 2 bases removed from V and 1 base from J, the gap between germline ends came to 10 bases. The CDR3 consists of 15 residues. CDR3 loop: CASSLRESGTDTQYF. CDR3 nucleotides: TGTGCCAGCAGCTTACGGGAGTCGGGCACAGATACGCAGTATTTT.

The chain joins TRBV6-5 to TRBJ2-7; 7 bases fit TRBD2. The CDR3 totals 14 residues. Per the germline V gene, CDR1 is MNHEY and CDR2 is SVGAGI. The J segment lost 0 bases and the V segment lost 2 bases, leaving 1 base of the junction unmatched. CDR3 amino acids: CASSYGGGSYEQYF. The DNA for the CDR3 is TGTGCCAGCAGTTACGGCGGGGGCTCCTACGAGCAGTACTTC.

The J gene is TRBJ2-1, the V gene TRBV6-1; TRBD2 agrees at 7 bases. The junction had 6 bases not matched to a gene; V was cut back by 4 bases and J by 9 bases. The germline V gene encodes CDR1 MNHNS and CDR2 SASEGT. CDR3 length equals 13 residues. DNA of the CDR3: TGTGCCAGCAGTGTGGAGGGGAGGGCTGAGCAGTTCTTC. It encodes CASSVEGRAEQFF.

The chain employs TRBV5-6 and TRBJ1-4; TRBD1 is a possible D gene (5 bases). V was trimmed by 0 bases and J by 8 bases, leaving 8 bases between them. CDR3 length: 13 amino acids. Germline-derived CDR1 and CDR2 are SGHDT and YYEEEE. CDR3 residues: CASSLVRGEKLFF. Here the CDR3 DNA reads TGTGCCAGCAGCTTGGTGCGGGGGGAAAAACTGTTTTTT.

This chain connects TRBV28 to TRBJ1-2; 7 bases fit TRBD1. Germline CDR1 is MDHEN and CDR2 is SYDVKM. This CDR3 comprises 12 residues. The V segment lost 5 bases and the J segment 8 bases; nucleotides outside the gene matches: 5. The DNA for the CDR3 is TGTGCCAGCAGTGTAGGGGGCGCCGGCTACACCTTC. This translates into CASSVGGAGYTF.

The gene calls are TRBV2 and TRBJ2-1, with D maybe TRBD1 (5 bases). CDR3 length: 14 residues. Germline V gives CDR1 SNHLY, CDR2 FYNNEI. V gave up 3 bases and J gave up 2 bases, with 8 bases separating them. CDR3 DNA sequence: TGTGCCAGCAGTGACCAGGGTCCCTACAATGAGCAGTTCTTC. This translates into CASSDQGPYNEQFF.

This clone was seen a few times. This sequence joins TRBV12-5 and TRBJ1-2, with D perhaps TRBD1 (6 bases). In germline, CDR1 is LGHNT, CDR2 FRNRAP. The CDR3 totals 12 residues. Trimming removed 5 bases at V and 4 bases at J, with 8 bases between. The CDR3 DNA is TGTGCTAGTGGTACAGGGACCTATGGCTACACCTTC. The encoded protein is CASGTGTYGYTF.

The V call is TRBV30, the J call TRBJ2-7; D might be TRBD2 (7 bases). V shed 4 bases and J shed 7 bases, with 17 bases lying between them. The CDR3 contains 13 residues. Germline CDR1 is GTSNPN and CDR2 is SVGIG (reference sequence). The CDR3 protein is CAWNGGGSEEQYF. The CDR3, as DNA: TGTGCCTGGAATGGGGGGGGCTCGGAAGAGCAGTACTTC.

V and J are TRBV7-3 and TRBJ1-1, with D uncertain. V dropped 6 bases and J dropped 1 base, with 9 bases sitting between them. Germline assignment: CDR1 SGHTA and CDR2 FQGTGA. There are 13 residues in the CDR3. The CDR3 loop reads CASRTEGNTEAFF. CDR3 DNA: TGTGCCAGCAGAACAGAAGGGAACACTGAAGCTTTCTTT.

V usage is TRBV5-1 and J usage is TRBJ2-1, with 8 bases that match TRBD1. The CDR3 is 13 amino acids. Germline CDR1 is SGHRS and CDR2 is YFSETQ. Trimming took 4 bases from V and 6 from J; bases not matched to a gene: 3. The CDR3 nucleotides read TGCGCCAGCAGCCCTGGACAGGGCAATGAGCAGTTCTTC. As protein: CASSPGQGNEQFF.

The gene calls are TRBV7-9 and TRBJ2-3; no clear D. V lost 3 bases and J 2 bases, leaving 12 bases between the germline ends. Germline V lookup: CDR1 SEHNR, CDR2 FQNEAQ (reference sequence). The CDR3 consists of 15 residues. The CDR3 sequence: CASSLGRKITDTQYF. The CDR3 DNA reads TGTGCCAGCAGCTTGGGCCGTAAAATCACAGATACGCAGTATTTT. Full variable domain (missing parts from reference TRBV7-9 and TRBJ2-3): DTGVSQNPRHKITKRGQNVTFRCDPISEHNRLYWYRQTLGQGPEFLTYFQNEAQLEKSRLLSDRFSAERPKGSFSTLEIQRTEQGDSAMYLCASSLGRKITDTQYFGPGTRLTVL.

The chain uses TRBV9 and TRBJ1-3, with D unclear. Trimming removed 0 bases at V and 10 bases at J, with 11 bases between. The CDR3 runs to 13 residues. The germline CDR1 and CDR2 sequences are SGDLS and YYNGEE. As DNA, the CDR3 is TGTGCCAGCAGCGTAGGAAAACTCACGACCATATATTTT. As protein: CASSVGKLTTIYF.

The CDR3 protein is CASSLMGTGETQYF. The CDR3, as DNA: TGTGCCAGCAGTTTAATGGGAACGGGAGAGACCCAGTACTTC. The chain combines TRBV28 with TRBJ2-5, with D unclear. CDR3 length equals 14 residues. Germline CDR1 reads MDHEN; CDR2 reads SYDVKM. V lost 2 bases and J lost 4, with 11 bases in between.

This chain links TRBV9 with TRBJ2-6, with no clear D. The CDR3 loop spans 14 amino acids. CDR1 and CDR2 from the germline V gene are SGDLS and YYNGEE. Trimming removed 2 bases from V and 0 bases from J, with 3 bases in between. The chain's CDR3 is CASSVSSGANVLTF. The CDR3 DNA reads TGTGCCAGCAGCGTCAGCTCTGGGGCCAACGTCCTGACTTTC.

The V gene is TRBV5-1, the J gene TRBJ2-3, with TRBD2 matching over 15 bases. Germline CDR1 SGHRS, CDR2 YFSETQ. This CDR3 is 17 amino acids long. J was trimmed by 0 bases and V by 4 bases; bases with no gene match: 3. CDR3 residues: CASSPGLAGGSTDTQYF. The CDR3, as DNA: TGCGCCAGCAGCCCGGGACTAGCGGGGGGTAGCACAGATACGCAGTATTTT.

V usage is TRBV28 and J usage is TRBJ2-7; D unresolved. This CDR3 is built from 12 residues. Germline CDR1 MDHEN, CDR2 SYDVKM. V lost 7 bases and J 3 bases, leaving 10 bases between the germline ends. The CDR3, as DNA: TGTGCCAGCACCTCGGACGGCTACGAGCAGTACTTC. Translating it yields CASTSDGYEQYF.

The rearrangement joins TRBV5-8 to TRBJ1-4; D remains unclear. V lost 0 bases and J lost 8, with 8 bases in between. This CDR3 is built from 13 residues. Looked up from germline, CDR1 is SGHTS and CDR2 is YDEGEE. Written as DNA, the CDR3 is TGTGCCAGCAGCTTGGACCGGGTGGAAAAACTGTTTTTT. This gives the protein CASSLDRVEKLFF.

The chain joins TRBV14 to TRBJ2-1, with D maybe TRBD1 (5 bases). V was cut by 4 bases and J by 2 bases, with 12 bases left in between. The germline V gene encodes CDR1 SGHDN and CDR2 FVKESK. The CDR3 is 15 residues long. CDR3 loop: CASSPWGGTYNEQFF. Here the CDR3 DNA reads TGTGCCAGCAGCCCCTGGGGCGGTACCTACAATGAGCAGTTCTTC.

J is TRBJ1-4 and V is TRBV6-6; 7 bases fit TRBD1. The CDR3 length is 16 residues. Germline V lookup: CDR1 MNHNY, CDR2 SVGAGI (reference sequence). Trimming cost V 7 bases and J 0 bases; bases outside gene matches: 8. CDR3: CASKPRGGATNEKLFF. The CDR3, as DNA: TGTGCCAGCAAACCCAGGGGGGGTGCAACTAATGAAAAACTGTTTTTT.

This chain connects TRBV28 to TRBJ2-7; D unresolved. The germline gives CDR1 MDHEN, CDR2 SYDVKM. The V and J ends lost 7 bases and 2 bases respectively, with 15 bases between them. CDR3 length: 14 amino acids. DNA for the CDR3: TGTGCCAGCACCTTTACCGACTCCGCCTACGAGCAGTACTTC. It translates to CASTFTDSAYEQYF.

This sequence joins TRBV4-3 and TRBJ2-1; 15 positions agree with TRBD2. Trimming cost V 6 bases and J 7 bases; bases outside gene matches: 7. Per germline, CDR1 LGHNA and CDR2 YSLEER. CDR3 length: 16 residues. CDR3 region: CASRAGLAGGWNEQFF. In DNA form, the CDR3 reads TGCGCCAGCAGGGCGGGACTAGCGGGGGGTTGGAATGAGCAGTTCTTC.

This clone was recorded once. The gene calls are TRBV29-1 and TRBJ1-3; D possibly corresponds to TRBD1 (5 bases). Germline CDR1 and CDR2: SQVTM and ANQGSEA. This CDR3 is built from 11 residues. V lost 5 bases to trimming and J lost 4 bases, with 6 bases between them. DNA of the CDR3: TGCAGCGTTCGGGACGGAAACACCATATATTTT. Its protein is CSVRDGNTIYF.

The chain uses TRBV2 and TRBJ2-3; maybe TRBD2 (6 bases). Germline assignment: CDR1 SNHLY and CDR2 FYNNEI. The germline V and J ends were trimmed by 5 bases and 9 bases, with 15 bases remaining between them. CDR3 length: 13 amino acids. CDR3 sequence (DNA): TGTGCCAGCAGTTACGGGACTGCGGAGACGCAGTATTTT. Its protein is CASSYGTAETQYF.

The chain joins TRBV5-1 to TRBJ1-2, with D possibly matching TRBD1 (5 bases). CDR3 length: 13 residues. Germline lookup yields CDR1 SGHRS and CDR2 YFSETQ. V lost 2 bases and J lost 3, with 8 bases in between. CDR3 in amino acids: CASSFGGDYGYTF. The DNA for the CDR3 is TGCGCCAGCAGCTTCGGGGGGGACTATGGCTACACCTTC.

The gene calls are TRBV2 and TRBJ2-5; 7 bases match TRBD1. V shed 9 bases, J shed 1 base, and the junction held 5 bases outside the gene matches. This CDR3 has 13 amino acids. Germline-derived CDR1 and CDR2 are SNHLY and FYNNEI. CDR3 nucleotides: TGTGCCAGATCCGGGACAGTCCAAGAGACCCAGTACTTC. This encodes CARSGTVQETQYF.